This section outlines one T cell receptor (beta chain) sequence together with its context. Its antigen remains undetermined. Per-nucleotide qualities are absent, and no much larger clonotype sits a single base away. The trial excluded patients who had a history of autoimmune disease or who were on systemic immunosuppression. Peripheral blood for TCR sequencing was collected from all dose cohorts at baseline, on cycle 4 day 1, and on cycle 7 day 1. The samples were drawn from a first-in-human, open-label, multicenter phase I dose-escalation trial of ivuxolimab. Adults with locally advanced or metastatic melanoma, renal cell, hepatocellular, or head and neck squamous cell carcinoma were enrolled in the trial. CD4+ and CD8+ T cells were sorted separately from peripheral blood before TCR sequencing. V is trimmed back by 4 bases and J by 7 bases, and the junction contains 12 bases that no gene match accounts for. From the germline V gene, CDR1 is LGHNA and CDR2 is YSLEER. There are 15 amino acids in the CDR3, from cysteine to phenylalanine inclusive. The DNA shown is the 45-base CDR3, in frame from base 1.

The data were taken from a study of OX40 agonist ivuxolimab in advanced cancers. Concerning the study at large: Ivuxolimab was a fully human IgG2 agonistic monoclonal antibody targeting the costimulatory receptor OX40 (CD134). Of the roughly 50 dose-escalation patients, hepatocellular carcinoma was present in roughly 19, melanoma in roughly 15, renal cell carcinoma in 9 and head and neck cancer in 9. Partial responses occurred in three dose-escalation patients, of whom one had hepatocellular carcinoma and two had cutaneous melanoma. The paper describes the monotherapy dose-escalation part (N = 52 patients) of the phase I trial of ivuxolimab. Prior anti-PD-1, anti-PD-L1 or anti-CTLA-4 therapy was permitted, and 30% to 50% of dose-escalation patients had received checkpoint inhibitors. In the dose-escalation cohort, more than 75% of patients were male, and the mean age was roughly 60 years, with a range of roughly 20 to 80. Intravenous ivuxolimab was administered to patients every 2 weeks at six dose levels: 0.01, 0.1, 0.3, 1.5, 3 and 10 mg/kg. Peripheral TCRbeta sequencing was intended to test whether TCR sequence diversity was altered and clonal T-cell expansion was caused by ivuxolimab. The investigation overall reported the following: Which antigens the clonally expanded peripheral T cells were specific for was not determined. In partial responders in the 0.1-3.0 mg/kg groups, normalized peripheral clonal expansion was found to be among the lowest, especially among CD8+ T cells. At doses of 0.1 to 3.0 mg/kg, clonal expansion of both CD4+ and CD8+ T cells in blood was seen between baseline and week 6. Low levels of normalized T-cell clonal expansion were also shown by some nonresponding patients. After ivuxolimab, CD8+ T cells had more expanded clones than CD4+ T cells on average.

Genomic DNA was extracted from sorted cells for sequencing of the TCRbeta CDR3 region. TCRbeta CDR3 regions were sequenced using the immunoSEQ Assay. Held by TCRdb, this immuneACCESS table contains in-frame sequences only and omits some clones. Under half of the omission traces to an unresolved V gene where checked; the cause of the rest is unknown. Within this sample are tens of thousands of clones, with about 90% of them counted one time only. 15% of the sample comes from the top ten. This clonotype was obtained from an adult with an advanced solid tumor such as melanoma, head and neck, liver or kidney cancer. The chain uses TRBV4-3 and TRBJ2-7; 8 central nucleotides agree with TRBD1. This material consisted of CD4+ or CD8+ T cells sorted from blood, taken in a trial of the OX40 agonist ivuxolimab. The CDR3 region: CASSLGQGLLREQYF. At the DNA level, the sequence is TGCGCCAGCAGCCTCGGACAGGGATTACTAAGAGAGCAGTACTTC.